These 21 T cell receptor beta chains were sequenced from one sample in a study of glioma-infiltrating T cells after dendritic cell vaccination. The sample's time point: after dendritic cell vaccination, including at tumor progression/relapse. The table came from immunoSEQ multiplex PCR; TCRdb's copy has only in-frame clones and leaves some out. The table includes around 78,000 clones, around 85% detected once. The sequencing here drew on blood, taken after dendritic cell vaccination. Source of these receptors: a human donor with glioblastoma.

The V and J genes are TRBV6-5 and TRBJ1-1; 9 bases agree with TRBD1. The CDR3 is 15 amino acids. The germline gives CDR1 MNHEY, CDR2 SVGAGI. V was pared by 2 bases and J by 5 bases, with 6 bases of the junction left unmatched. The CDR3 sequence: CASSYGTGSSTEAFF. CDR3 in DNA: TGTGCCAGCAGTTACGGGACAGGGTCGTCTACTGAAGCTTTCTTT.

The chain employs TRBV7-3 and TRBJ2-3; D unresolved. The germline V and J ends were trimmed by 4 bases and 3 bases, with 8 bases remaining between them. The CDR3 extends over 13 amino acids. From germline, CDR1 is SGHTA and CDR2 FQGTGA. CDR3 bases: TGTGCCAGCAGCTCCGACATGACAGATACGCAGTATTTT. Translation gives CASSSDMTDTQYF.

The chain carries TRBV5-5 and TRBJ1-5; D not resolved. This CDR3 region has 14 residues. Trimming shortened V by 0 bases and J by 2 bases, and 6 bases separated the two germline ends. Germline V lookup: CDR1 SGHKS, CDR2 YYEKEE (reference sequence). CDR3 nucleotides: TGTGCCAGCAGCTTGGTTTCGGGCAATCAGCCCCAGCATTTT. Protein sequence: CASSLVSGNQPQHF.

The gene calls are TRBV7-6 and TRBJ2-3; TRBD1 matches 9 bases. This CDR3 has 16 residues. Germline CDR1 SGHVS, CDR2 FNYEAQ. Trimming at V came to 5 bases and at J to 1 base, leaving 7 bases not matched to a gene. The DNA for the CDR3 is TGTGCCAGCAGCCCGAGACAGGGGGAAGGCACAGATACGCAGTATTTT. This gives the protein CASSPRQGEGTDTQYF.

This chain joins TRBV7-2 and TRBJ2-7, with 11 bases aligning to TRBD2. Trimming removed 5 bases from V and 3 bases from J; junction bases left unmatched: 3. CDR1 is SGHTA and CDR2 is FQGNSA in the germline V gene. CDR3 size: 14 residues. This CDR3 reads CASSRLAGSYEQYF. The CDR3 coding sequence is TGTGCCAGCAGCCGACTAGCGGGAAGCTACGAGCAGTACTTC.

The chain is built from TRBV5-1 and TRBJ2-7, with 14 bases matching TRBD2. Per germline, CDR1 SGHRS and CDR2 YFSETQ. The ends lost 4 bases at V and 7 bases at J; junction bases unmatched: 4. CDR3 length: 14 residues. The CDR3 sequence is CASSGGLAGDEQYF. In DNA form, the CDR3 reads TGCGCCAGCAGCGGGGGACTAGCGGGAGATGAGCAGTACTTC.

The rearrangement links TRBV7-8 to TRBJ2-7; D not certain. The CDR3 has 11 residues. In germline, CDR1 is SGHVS, CDR2 FQNEAQ. V lost 9 bases to trimming and J lost 4 bases, with 10 bases between them. The DNA of the CDR3 is TGTGCCAGACCCGATGCGTACGAGCAGTACTTC. It codes for CARPDAYEQYF.

This rearrangement joins TRBV18 to TRBJ2-7, with 7 bases that match TRBD2. Trimming at V came to 8 bases and at J to 0 bases, leaving 4 bases not matched to a gene. The germline gives CDR1 KGHSH, CDR2 LQKENI. The CDR3 runs to 13 residues. CDR3 protein: CASKGEGSYEQYF. The CDR3 DNA is TGTGCCAGCAAAGGGGAGGGCTCCTACGAGCAGTACTTC. The full variable domain, with the rest looked up from reference TRBV18 and TRBJ2-7, is NAGVMQNPRHLVRRRGQEARLRCSPMKGHSHVYWYRQLPEEGLKFMVYLQKENIIDESGMPKERFSAEFPKEGPSILRIQQVVRGDSAAYFCASKGEGSYEQYFGPGTRLTVT.

This clone was seen a handful of times. The chain couples TRBV28 to TRBJ1-5; D is perhaps TRBD1 (6 bases). The CDR3 is 15 amino acids. CDR1 and CDR2 (germline): MDHEN, SYDVKM. V lost 3 bases and J 4 bases, leaving 13 bases between the germline ends. As DNA, the CDR3 is TGTGCCAGCAGTTTTGGACAGATAGCGAATCAGCCCCAGCATTTT. Its protein product is CASSFGQIANQPQHF.

This chain connects TRBV7-2 to TRBJ2-7, with TRBD1 as a possible D gene (6 bases). Trimming took off 0 bases at V and 8 bases at J, with 20 bases between the two ends. The CDR3 has 16 amino acids. In germline, CDR1 is SGHTA, CDR2 FQGNSA. The CDR3 coding sequence is TGTGCCAGCAGCTTAGCCGGGACAAGTCTCCTACTGAAGCAGTACTTC. Encoded protein: CASSLAGTSLLLKQYF.

The rearrangement joins TRBV28 to TRBJ2-2, with 12 nucleotides matching TRBD2. The germline V gene encodes CDR1 MDHEN and CDR2 SYDVKM. The CDR3 loop spans 17 amino acids. The V gene end was trimmed by 4 bases and the J gene end by 7 bases; junction bases not matched to a gene: 10. Here the CDR3 reads CASSSALAGGPIGELFF. In DNA form, the CDR3 reads TGTGCCAGCAGTTCCGCTCTAGCGGGAGGGCCTATCGGGGAGCTGTTTTTT.

The chain employs TRBV15 and TRBJ1-4; no reliable D call. This CDR3 region has 15 residues. Germline V gene lookup returns CDR1 LNHNV and CDR2 YYDKDF (reference sequence). Deletions cut 3 bases from V and 5 bases from J, with 13 bases between. This CDR3 is CATSREQRLNEKLFF. Here the CDR3 DNA reads TGTGCCACCAGCAGGGAGCAGAGACTGAATGAAAAACTGTTTTTT.

The chain links TRBV5-1 to TRBJ2-1; 10 nucleotides align to TRBD2. J gave up 0 bases and V 4 bases, and 16 bases lay outside the gene matches. The germline gives CDR1 SGHRS, CDR2 YFSETQ. The CDR3 has 20 amino acids. The CDR3, as DNA: TGCGCCAGCAGCCCCCGTAAAGTAGCGGGGGGTAAAAGCTCCTACAATGAGCAGTTCTTC. Amino acids: CASSPRKVAGGKSSYNEQFF.

This sequence joins TRBV7-9 and TRBJ2-1; D possibly corresponds to TRBD2 (6 bases). The CDR3 is made up of 15 amino acids. Between the trimmed V and J ends, which lost 5 bases and 1 base, there was a span of 12 bases. From germline, CDR1 is SEHNR and CDR2 FQNEAQ (reference sequence). CDR3 loop: CASSPWGVSYNEQFF. DNA of the CDR3: TGTGCCAGCAGCCCCTGGGGGGTATCCTACAATGAGCAGTTCTTC.

The chain carries TRBV9 and TRBJ2-7, with 8 bases lining up with TRBD1. The trim removed 0 bases at V and 2 bases at J, leaving 4 bases unmatched. This CDR3 contains 15 residues. Germline-derived CDR1 and CDR2 are SGDLS and YYNGEE. Here the CDR3 DNA reads TGTGCCAGCAGCGTAGGTGGGACAGGCGCCTACGAGCAGTACTTC. Translating it yields CASSVGGTGAYEQYF.

The chain links TRBV4-3 to TRBJ2-1, with a weak D call TRBD2 (6 bases). The CDR3 is 17 amino acids. V was clipped by 0 bases and J by 7 bases, with 19 bases between them. In germline, CDR1 is LGHNA, CDR2 YSLEER. The CDR3 DNA sequence: TGCGCCAGCAGCCAAGATCCTGGCGGGGCCCCCACGAATGAGCAGTTCTTC. This encodes CASSQDPGGAPTNEQFF.

J is TRBJ2-7 and V is TRBV6-5; D gene unclear. The V gene's germline CDR1 is MNHEY and CDR2 SVGAGI. The CDR3 runs to 14 residues. Deletions cut 2 bases from V and 4 bases from J, with 12 bases between. The CDR3 loop reads CASSYTRKNYEQYF. The CDR3 DNA reads TGTGCCAGCAGTTACACGAGGAAGAATTACGAGCAGTACTTC.

The J gene is TRBJ1-5, the V gene TRBV27; weak D call: TRBD1 (5 bases). V was trimmed by 1 base and J by 6 bases, leaving 10 bases between them. The CDR3 is made up of 14 amino acids. From germline, CDR1 is MNHEY and CDR2 SMNVEV (reference sequence). The CDR3 DNA reads TGTGCCAGCAGTTTATGGGGGGGTGGTCAGCCCCAGCATTTT. This sequence encodes CASSLWGGGQPQHF.

This clone was observed a handful of times. This chain uses TRBV27 with TRBJ1-4; D perhaps matches TRBD1 (5 bases). V lost 8 bases and J lost 4, with 17 bases in between. Germline CDR1 is MNHEY and CDR2 is SMNVEV (reference sequence). The length of the CDR3 is 15 residues. The CDR3 reads CASAELRTHNEKLFF. In DNA, the CDR3 is TGTGCCAGCGCCGAGTTAAGGACACATAATGAAAAACTGTTTTTT.

This clone came up a few times. The J gene is TRBJ2-1, the V gene TRBV5-6; 7 bases agree with TRBD1. In germline, CDR1 is SGHDT, CDR2 YYEEEE. The CDR3 length is 14 residues. Trimming at V came to 0 bases and at J to 6 bases, leaving 3 bases not matched to a gene. CDR3 protein: CASSLGQGFNEQFF. The CDR3 coding sequence is TGTGCCAGCAGCTTGGGACAGGGTTTCAATGAGCAGTTCTTC.

The rearrangement uses TRBV2 and TRBJ1-2; the D gene is possibly TRBD1 (6 bases). Germline CDR1 and CDR2: SNHLY and FYNNEI. CDR3 size: 13 residues. V shed 6 bases and J shed 6 bases, with 14 bases lying between them. The CDR3 region is CASRTVPGDGYTF. In nucleotides, the CDR3 is TGTGCCAGCAGGACAGTTCCAGGGGATGGCTACACCTTC.